These 19 T cell receptor beta chains came from one sample sequenced in a study of blood T cell repertoires in COVID-19. Assay used: immunoSEQ multiplex PCR; TCRdb lists only in-frame clones, some missing. The data show about 150,000 clones, 83% seen once. Source material: peripheral blood. These receptors originate from a woman aged 60-70 years with COVID-19, enrolled during active disease.

The V call is TRBV29-1, the J call TRBJ2-4; TRBD1 aligns across 7 bases. The ends lost 0 bases at V and 6 bases at J; junction bases unmatched: 5. Germline lookup yields CDR1 SQVTM and CDR2 ANQGSEA. The CDR3 runs 14 residues. In nucleotides, the CDR3 is TGCAGCGTTGAAGACGGGACAGTACTAAACATTCAGTACTTC. It specifies CSVEDGTVLNIQYF.

The rearrangement uses TRBV3-1 (or the pseudogene TRBV3-2) and TRBJ1-4; a possible D gene is TRBD1 (5 bases). The CDR3 loop spans 16 amino acids. CDR1 is LGHDT, CDR2 YNNKEL, per germline (reference sequence). The V end lost 4 bases, the J end lost 8 bases, and 20 bases lay between the germline ends. In nucleotides, the CDR3 is TGTGCCAGCAGCCTCCATATCCAGGGAAGGGAAGAAAAACTGTTTTTT. Its protein is CASSLHIQGREEKLFF.

The chain has TRBV6-5 and TRBJ2-1, with 8 nucleotides matching TRBD2. CDR3 length: 15 amino acids. In germline, CDR1 is MNHEY, CDR2 SVGAGI. J gave up 0 bases and V 10 bases, and 8 bases lay outside the gene matches. The CDR3 DNA sequence: TGTGCCACCAGGACTAGCACCAGCTCCTACAATGAGCAGTTCTTC. It is translated as CATRTSTSSYNEQFF.

The rearrangement joins TRBV10-3 to TRBJ2-5, with TRBD2 matching over 11 bases. The CDR3 contains 13 residues. Germline CDR1 is ENHRY and CDR2 is SYGVKD. The V gene end was trimmed by 6 bases and the J gene end by 4 bases; junction bases not matched to a gene: 1. The CDR3 is CAISGLAGETQYF. The CDR3, as DNA: TGTGCCATCAGCGGACTAGCGGGAGAGACCCAGTACTTC.

This clone was observed a few times. The rearrangement joins TRBV25-1 to TRBJ2-5; 7 nucleotides line up with TRBD2. Germline V lookup: CDR1 MGHDK, CDR2 SYGVNS. Unmatched junction bases numbered 10, after V lost 4 bases and J lost 5 bases. The CDR3 length is 15 residues. CDR3 in amino acids: CASSGGAGVRETQYF. As DNA, the CDR3 is TGTGCCAGCAGTGGAGGGGCGGGAGTGAGGGAGACCCAGTACTTC.

The chain employs TRBV5-1 and TRBJ2-7; maybe TRBD2 (5 bases). The CDR3 is 12 residues long. CDR1 and CDR2 from the germline V gene are SGHRS and YFSETQ. Deletions cut 3 bases from V and 2 bases from J, with 6 bases between. DNA of the CDR3: TGCGCCAGCAGCTCGGAGGCCTACGAGCAGTACTTC. Its protein is CASSSEAYEQYF.

This clone was observed a few times. The rearrangement links TRBV7-2 to TRBJ2-5; the match to TRBD2 covers 13 bases. The V gene's germline CDR1 is SGHTA and CDR2 FQGNSA. J gave up 1 base and V 4 bases, and 6 bases lay outside the gene matches. The CDR3 is 17 residues long. The CDR3 DNA sequence: TGTGCCAGCAGCTACCGGACTAGCGGGAGACCCCAAGAGACCCAGTACTTC. Translated, it gives CASSYRTSGRPQETQYF.

This chain connects TRBV19 to TRBJ1-3; TRBD1 aligns across 10 bases. The CDR3 sequence is 15 residues long. Germline values: CDR1 LNHDA, CDR2 SQIVND (reference sequence). After removal of 3 bases from V and 7 bases from J, the junction contained 6 bases not matched to a gene. The CDR3 here is CASSIEGTGANTIYF. CDR3 coding DNA: TGTGCCAGTAGTATTGAGGGGACAGGGGCCAACACCATATATTTT.

This clone was recorded a few times. This chain joins TRBV19 and TRBJ2-2, with D possibly being TRBD2 (5 bases). The CDR3 extends over 15 amino acids. Deletions cut 4 bases from V and 0 bases from J, with 9 bases between. Per the germline V gene, CDR1 is LNHDA and CDR2 is SQIVND (reference sequence). CDR3 loop: CASSREPTNTGELFF. The CDR3 DNA reads TGTGCCAGTAGTAGGGAGCCCACGAACACCGGGGAGCTGTTTTTT. The full variable domain, in which reference TRBV19 and TRBJ2-2 provide the parts outside the CDR3, is DGGITQSPKYLFRKEGQNVTLSCEQNLNHDAMYWYRQDPGQGLRLIYYSQIVNDFQKGDIAEGYSVSREKKESFPLTVTSAQKNPTAFYLCASSREPTNTGELFFGEGSRLTVL.

The rearrangement joins TRBV7-6 to TRBJ1-5, with 8 positions matching TRBD1. The CDR3 is made up of 15 amino acids. The junction had 4 bases not matched to a gene; V was cut back by 4 bases and J by 2 bases. CDR1 is SGHVS, CDR2 FNYEAQ, per germline. This CDR3 reads CASSSQGGGNQPQHF. The CDR3 DNA sequence: TGTGCCAGCAGCTCACAGGGGGGAGGCAATCAGCCCCAGCATTTT.

CDR3 bases: TGTGCCAGCTCACCAACTAGCGGGGGACATTCCTACGAGCAGTACTTC. Translated: CASSPTSGGHSYEQYF. The chain employs TRBV18 and TRBJ2-7; 11 bases agree with TRBD2. The CDR3 sequence is 16 residues long. J was trimmed by 1 base and V by 2 bases; bases with no gene match: 4. The germline gives CDR1 KGHSH, CDR2 LQKENI.

This clone was picked up one time. This chain connects TRBV27 to TRBJ2-5; possible D gene TRBD2, 6 bases. Trimming removed 4 bases at V and 5 bases at J, with 17 bases between. CDR3 length equals 15 residues. Germline V gives CDR1 MNHEY, CDR2 SMNVEV (reference sequence). For the CDR3, the DNA is TGTGCCAGCAGTTCTCAGCGACTAGGGCCGGAGACCCAGTACTTC. It translates to CASSSQRLGPETQYF.

This chain links TRBV9 with TRBJ2-3; TRBD2 matches 11 bases. Per germline, CDR1 SGDLS and CDR2 YYNGEE. The CDR3 runs to 17 residues. The junction had 12 bases not matched to a gene; V was cut back by 2 bases and J by 7 bases. The CDR3 coding sequence is TGTGCCAGCAGCGTGTGGGCTAGCGGGGGGTTGGGAAATACGCAGTATTTT. This sequence encodes CASSVWASGGLGNTQYF. The full variable domain, its missing parts supplied by reference TRBV9 and TRBJ2-3, is DSGVTQTPKHLITATGQRVTLRCSPRSGDLSVYWYQQSLDQGLQFLIQYYNGEERAKGNILERFSAQQFPDLHSELNLSSLELGDSALYFCASSVWASGGLGNTQYFGPGTRLTVL.

The rearrangement uses TRBV7-9 and TRBJ2-5, with 8 nucleotides matching TRBD1. J gave up 5 bases and V 5 bases, and 7 bases lay outside the gene matches. The CDR3 has 14 amino acids. The germline gives CDR1 SEHNR, CDR2 FQNEAQ (reference sequence). The CDR3 here is CASSNRTGRETQYF. The CDR3 DNA follows: TGTGCCAGCAGCAACCGGACAGGGAGGGAGACCCAGTACTTC.

The chain uses TRBV21-1 and TRBJ2-1; the table calls TRBD2, which could not be checked here. TRBV21-1 is a pseudogene. The CDR3 loop spans 17 amino acids. The CDR3 sequence: CASSNHGTSPPTHEQFF. As DNA, the CDR3 is TGTGCCAGCAGCAACCATGGGACTAGCCCACCCACCCATGAGCAGTTCTTC.

This chain connects TRBV10-2 to TRBJ1-2, with unresolved D. Germline assignment: CDR1 WSHSY and CDR2 SAAADI. The CDR3 has 12 amino acids. V was shortened by 6 bases and J by 5 bases, with 10 bases between the two germline ends. DNA of the CDR3: TGCGCCAGCAGGGGCAAAGTATATGGCTACACCTTC. Its protein is CASRGKVYGYTF.

This rearrangement joins TRBV7-3 to TRBJ1-2; 9 nucleotides align to TRBD1. The CDR3 runs to 15 residues. Germline V gene data show CDR1 as SGHTA and CDR2 as FQGTGA. Trimming removed 5 bases from V and 6 bases from J; junction bases left unmatched: 10. The CDR3 region has the DNA TGTGCCAGCAGCGGGACAGGGAGTATGGTGGATGGCTACACCTTC. This codes for CASSGTGSMVDGYTF.

The chain carries TRBV30 and TRBJ1-1, with D perhaps matching TRBD1 (6 bases). The CDR3 runs to 14 residues. Looked up from germline, CDR1 is GTSNPN and CDR2 is SVGIG (reference sequence). V dropped 5 bases and J dropped 2 bases, with 15 bases sitting between them. The chain's CDR3 is CAWGKGHLNTEAFF. The CDR3 DNA reads as TGTGCCTGGGGAAAGGGACACCTCAACACTGAAGCTTTCTTT.

V usage is TRBV2 and J usage is TRBJ1-1; 8 nucleotides align to TRBD1. The CDR3 loop spans 14 amino acids. V lost 11 bases to trimming and J lost 2 bases; unmatched junction nucleotides: 10. The germline CDR1 and CDR2 sequences are SNHLY and FYNNEI. CDR3 sequence reads: CADGGQVFNTEAFF. For the CDR3, the DNA is TGTGCCGACGGGGGACAGGTCTTTAACACTGAAGCTTTCTTT. The full variable domain, in which reference TRBV2 and TRBJ1-1 provide the parts outside the CDR3, is EPEVTQTPSHQVTQMGQEVILRCVPISNHLYFYWYRQILGQKVEFLVSFYNNEISEKSEIFDDQFSVERPDGSNFTLKIRSTKLEDSAMYFCADGGQVFNTEAFFGQGTRLTVV.